The 27 T cell receptor beta chains in this list originate from one sample, sequenced in a study of post-analysis software for immune sequencing data. The TCR beta cDNA libraries contained unique molecular identifiers. Each CDR3 protein is one row after TCRdb ran MiXCR on the PCR reads. The data show hundreds of thousands of distinct CDR3 sequences, 44% seen once. Study-wide results and limits: Patients used a handful of TRBV segments, including TRBV5-6, TRBV5-1 and TRBV20-1, more often than controls.

The antigens of these receptors remain unknown. The sequencing input was blood. These receptors originate from a girl aged 5 to 17 with multiple sclerosis.

The chain combines TRBV12-3 or TRBV12-4 with TRBJ1-1; D ambiguous. This CDR3 spans 12 amino acids. Trimming took 5 bases from V and 7 from J, leaving 11 bases between them. The CDR3 DNA reads as TGTGCCAGCAGTCCAAGGTGGGGTGAAGCTTTCTTT. Translating gives CASSPRWGEAFF.

In its sample, this clonotype was seen a few times. A junction end diverges from the germline sequence, so it may reflect a read error. The chain joins TRBV5-1 to TRBJ2-3; 9 bases are shared with TRBD1. The CDR3 has 17 amino acids. From germline, CDR1 is SGHRS and CDR2 YFSETQ. For the CDR3, the DNA is TGCGCTAGCAGCTTCGGGACAGGGAACCCTAGCACAGATACGCAGTATTTT. It specifies CASSFGTGNPSTDTQYF.

Remarks on this clonotype: A junction end diverges from the germline sequence, so it may reflect a read error. The chain has TRBV30 and TRBJ2-3, with a weak D call TRBD2 (6 bases). Germline V gene lookup returns CDR1 GTSNPN and CDR2 SVGIG (reference sequence). This CDR3 region has 14 residues. The CDR3 bases are TGTGCCTCTTCGCGGCGGGAAGTGGGAGATGCGCAGTATTTT. Protein sequence: CASSRREVGDAQYF.

The CDR3 DNA sequence: TGTGCCAGCAGCCCCACGGCAGGGTTTAGTGAAAAACTGTTTTTT. Its protein product is CASSPTAGFSEKLFF. The rearrangement uses TRBV5-5 and TRBJ1-4; maybe TRBD1 (5 bases). The V gene's germline CDR1 is SGHKS and CDR2 YYEKEE (reference sequence). CDR3 length: 15 residues. Trimming shortened V by 4 bases and J by 7 bases, and 17 bases separated the two germline ends.

This clonotype appeared a single time. The rearrangement uses TRBV4-1 and TRBJ1-5; weak D call: TRBD1 (6 bases). V lost 1 base, J lost 12 bases, and 13 bases lay in between. This CDR3 spans 13 amino acids. Germline lookup yields CDR1 MGHRA and CDR2 YSYEKL. The CDR3 nucleotides are TGCGCCAGCAGCCAAGGTGGGGGCGCGGGCCAGCATTTT. Protein product: CASSQGGGAGQHF.

This chain uses TRBV30 with TRBJ1-2, with D possibly matching TRBD1 (5 bases). CDR1 GTSNPN and CDR2 SVGIG come from the germline V gene (reference sequence). The V and J ends lost 2 bases and 8 bases respectively, with 12 bases between them. CDR3 length equals 12 residues. The CDR3 DNA sequence: TGTGCCTGGAGTCCCCCGGGGCTCGGCTACACCTTC. This encodes CAWSPPGLGYTF. The variable domain in full, completed from reference TRBV30 and TRBJ1-2, reads SQTIHQWPATLVQPVGSPLSLECTVEGTSNPNLYWYRQAAGRGLQLLFYSVGIGQISSEVPQNLSASRPQDRQFILSSKKLLLSDSGFYLCAWSPPGLGYTFGSGTRLTVV.

The chain joins TRBV28 to TRBJ2-5; TRBD1 matches 9 bases. The CDR3 sequence is 16 residues long. J was trimmed by 3 bases and V by 4 bases; bases with no gene match: 9. Germline assignment: CDR1 MDHEN and CDR2 SYDVKM. In DNA form, the CDR3 reads TGTGCCAGCAGTTCCTTACAGGGGGCGCCGGAAGAGACCCAGTACTTC. It translates to CASSSLQGAPEETQYF.

The chain is built from TRBV4-1 and TRBJ1-5; unclear D gene. Trimming removed 5 bases from V and 4 bases from J, with 18 bases in between. Germline CDR1 MGHRA, CDR2 YSYEKL. This CDR3 comprises 16 residues. The CDR3 DNA sequence: TGCGCCAGCAGCACCCTTTGGGCAGGCCTAAATCAGCCCCAGCATTTT. It translates to CASSTLWAGLNQPQHF.

The chain joins TRBV4-1 to TRBJ2-4; tentatively, D is TRBD2 (6 bases). The end of the DNA is better explained by TRBJ2-7, so the J call may be wrong. The germline V gene encodes CDR1 MGHRA and CDR2 YSYEKL. The CDR3 covers 16 residues. The CDR3 region has the DNA TGCGCCAGCAGCCAAGTAGGATTACTAGCAGATCCCGAGCAGTACTTC. It translates to CASSQVGLLADPEQYF.

This clonotype was recorded a few times. The rearrangement uses TRBV6-2 or TRBV6-3 and TRBJ2-4; D gene unclear. The better agreement between TRBJ2-7 and the DNA end casts doubt on the J call. Germline CDR1 is MNHEY and CDR2 is SVGEGT. This CDR3 region has 15 residues. CDR3 sequence: CASSYRLDSPSEQYF. The CDR3 coding sequence is TGTGCCAGCAGTTACAGGCTTGACTCCCCAAGCGAGCAGTACTTC.

The rearrangement links TRBV7-6 to TRBJ2-3; no firm D call. The germline gives CDR1 SGHVS, CDR2 FNYEAQ. This CDR3 comprises 13 residues. The V gene lost 1 base and the J gene lost 7 bases, with 9 bases spanning the gap. In DNA form, the CDR3 reads TGTGCCAGCAGCTTAGGCGTCCAAAATACGCAGTATTTT. This translates into CASSLGVQNTQYF.

This clonotype was counted between two and nine times. The rearrangement uses TRBV7-8 and TRBJ1-5, with 9 positions matching TRBD1. Germline-derived CDR1 and CDR2 are SGHVS and FQNEAQ. This CDR3 has 20 amino acids. With V trimmed by 5 bases and J by 1 base, 18 bases remained unmatched. The CDR3: CASSPQRSGQGASSNQPQHF. The CDR3 DNA follows: TGTGCCAGCAGCCCCCAGCGGTCGGGACAGGGTGCCTCGAGCAATCAGCCCCAGCATTTT.

The CDR3: CASSPWVRDSGVLYEQYF. The DNA of the CDR3 is TGTGCCAGCAGCCCCTGGGTGAGGGATAGCGGGGTTCTCTACGAGCAGTACTTC. The rearrangement links TRBV5-6 to TRBJ2-7, with 8 bases matching TRBD2. CDR1 SGHDT and CDR2 YYEEEE come from the germline V gene. Trimming at V came to 4 bases and at J to 3 bases, leaving 18 bases not matched to a gene. This CDR3 is built from 18 residues.

There are a few counts of this clonotype. V usage is TRBV7-9 and J usage is TRBJ2-7; 13 nucleotides line up with TRBD2. Germline V gene lookup returns CDR1 SEHNR and CDR2 FQNEAQ (reference sequence). V shed 4 bases, J shed 6 bases, and the junction held 9 bases outside the gene matches. CDR3 length: 16 residues. CDR3 protein: CASSSGLAGVFFEQYF. For the CDR3, the DNA is TGTGCCAGCAGCTCAGGACTAGCGGGAGTCTTTTTCGAGCAGTACTTC.

The CDR3 region has the DNA TGTGCCATCAGTGAGTCTACCCGACAGGGCTATTTTATGAACACTGAAGCTTTCTTT. Translation: CAISESTRQGYFMNTEAFF. This sequence joins TRBV10-3 and TRBJ1-1, with 7 positions matching TRBD1. Per germline, CDR1 ENHRY and CDR2 SYGVKD. The J segment lost 0 bases and the V segment lost 0 bases, leaving 13 bases of the junction unmatched. This CDR3 has 19 residues.

This clonotype was observed a few times. The chain links TRBV10-3 to TRBJ2-5; D is possibly TRBD1 or TRBD2 (6 bases each). Deletions cut 3 bases from V and 6 bases from J, with 17 bases between. This CDR3 comprises 15 residues. CDR1 and CDR2 from the germline V gene are ENHRY and SYGVKD. DNA of the CDR3: TGTGCCATCAGTGACCTAGGAGGGGGGAGGAAGACCCAGTACTTC. Amino acids: CAISDLGGGRKTQYF.

In its sample, this clonotype was seen a few times. This chain uses TRBV6-4 with TRBJ2-2, with 7 bases that match TRBD1. Germline CDR1 and CDR2: MRHNA and SNTAGT. CDR3 length: 15 amino acids. Germline trimming cut 5 bases from V and 4 bases from J; bases unmatched to any gene: 7. CDR3 region: CASSSTGAATGELFF. CDR3 coding DNA: TGTGCCAGCAGTAGTACAGGGGCCGCCACCGGGGAGCTGTTTTTT.

The chain is built from TRBV12-3 or TRBV12-4 and TRBJ1-2; possible D gene TRBD1, 6 bases. The CDR3 is 14 residues long. Trimming pared 4 bases from V and 8 bases from J, leaving 17 bases between. The CDR3 sequence is CASSSLGGGEGYTF. The CDR3 region has the DNA TGTGCCAGCAGTTCTCTAGGGGGGGGAGAGGGCTACACCTTC.

Turning to this clonotype: A junction end diverges from the germline sequence, so it may reflect a read error. V usage is TRBV5-6 and J usage is TRBJ2-7; 11 bases are shared with TRBD2. The CDR3 extends over 15 amino acids. The germline CDR1 and CDR2 sequences are SGHDT and YYEEEE. In DNA, the CDR3 is TGTGCCAGCAGTTTGGATCCTAGCGGGGGGACCGAGCAGTACTTC. Translated, it gives CASSLDPSGGTEQYF.

The table lists this clonotype with a few counts. The chain carries TRBV6-5 and TRBJ2-7, with D possibly being TRBD1 (6 bases). The V end lost 4 bases, the J end lost 3 bases, and 13 bases lay between the germline ends. From germline, CDR1 is MNHEY and CDR2 SVGAGI. The CDR3 covers 14 residues. CDR3 nucleotides: TGTGCCAGCAGTTCCGGGGACATCATCTACGAGCAGTACTTC. It encodes CASSSGDIIYEQYF.

J is TRBJ1-4 and V is TRBV7-2, with no clear D. V was trimmed by 0 bases and J by 6 bases, leaving 8 bases between them. The CDR3 contains 14 residues. The V gene's germline CDR1 is SGHTA and CDR2 FQGNSA. In nucleotides, the CDR3 is TGTGCCAGCAGCTTAGCGGTTCGCGATGAAAAACTGTTTTTT. It is translated as CASSLAVRDEKLFF.

There are a few counts of this clonotype. The chain carries TRBV20-1 and TRBJ2-7; TRBD1 agrees at 12 bases. The J call may be faulty, since TRBJ2-5 better matches the DNA end. Germline lookup yields CDR1 DFQATT and CDR2 SNEGSKA (reference sequence). This CDR3 has 13 amino acids. CDR3: CSARGQGAETQYF. In nucleotides, the CDR3 is TGCAGTGCTAGGGGACAGGGGGCTGAGACCCAGTACTTC.

The CDR3 nucleotides are TGTGCCAGCAGCCCCATAGCGGGGAACACAGATACGCAGTATTTT. This translates into CASSPIAGNTDTQYF. This chain links TRBV7-9 with TRBJ2-3; TRBD2 agrees at 8 bases. The CDR3 contains 15 residues. CDR1 and CDR2 from the germline V gene are SEHNR and FQNEAQ (reference sequence). J lost 2 bases, V lost 5 bases, and 6 bases had no gene match.

The chain is built from TRBV12-3 or TRBV12-4 and TRBJ2-1, with 13 bases identical to TRBD2. V gave up 5 bases and J gave up 3 bases; unmatched junction bases: 13. The CDR3 is 19 amino acids. CDR3 region: CASSQTRAGLAGDYNEQFF. Written as DNA, the CDR3 is TGTGCCAGCAGTCAGACCAGGGCCGGACTAGCGGGAGACTACAATGAGCAGTTCTTC.

The gene calls are TRBV27 and TRBJ1-5; D remains unclear. The CDR3 sequence is 16 residues long. Trimming removed 6 bases at V and 3 bases at J, with 18 bases between. Germline CDR1 is MNHEY and CDR2 is SMNVEV (reference sequence). CDR3 residues: CASSRYYQDLNQPQHF. The DNA for the CDR3 is TGTGCCAGCAGCCGATACTACCAGGACCTCAATCAGCCCCAGCATTTT.

This clonotype was seen only once. The chain is built from TRBV29-1 and TRBJ2-3; weak D call: TRBD1 (5 bases). V lost 7 bases and J 1 base, leaving 12 bases between the germline ends. This CDR3 comprises 13 residues. Germline assignment: CDR1 SQVTM and CDR2 ANQGSEA. The CDR3 region is CSALLTGTDTQYF. The CDR3 DNA follows: TGCAGCGCCCTACTGACAGGCACAGATACGCAGTATTTT.

This clonotype was detected only a few times. The chain is built from TRBV7-2 and TRBJ2-1; 9 bases are shared with TRBD2. In germline, CDR1 is SGHTA, CDR2 FQGNSA. The CDR3 sequence is 17 residues long. The ends lost 4 bases at V and 0 bases at J; junction bases unmatched: 7. For the CDR3, the DNA is TGTGCCAGCAGCTCCCGGACTAGCGACTTCTCCTACAATGAGCAGTTCTTC. Its protein is CASSSRTSDFSYNEQFF.